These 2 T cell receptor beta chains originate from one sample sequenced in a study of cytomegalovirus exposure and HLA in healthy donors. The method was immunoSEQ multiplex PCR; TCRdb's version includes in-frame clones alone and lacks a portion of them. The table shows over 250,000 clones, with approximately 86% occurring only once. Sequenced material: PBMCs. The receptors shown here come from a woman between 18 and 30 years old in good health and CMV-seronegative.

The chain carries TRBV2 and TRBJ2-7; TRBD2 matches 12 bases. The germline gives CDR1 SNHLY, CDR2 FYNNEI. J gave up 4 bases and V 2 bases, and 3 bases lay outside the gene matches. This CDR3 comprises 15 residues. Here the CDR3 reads CASSERLAGGYEQYF. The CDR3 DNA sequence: TGTGCCAGCAGTGAAAGGCTAGCGGGGGGGTACGAGCAGTACTTC.

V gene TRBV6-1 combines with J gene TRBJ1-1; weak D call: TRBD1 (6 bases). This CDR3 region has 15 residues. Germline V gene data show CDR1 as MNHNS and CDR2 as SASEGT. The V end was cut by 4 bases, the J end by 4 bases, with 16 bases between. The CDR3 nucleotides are TGTGCCAGCAGTGCCACAGGGTATGGTCTCACTGAAGCTTTCTTT. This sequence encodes CASSATGYGLTEAFF.